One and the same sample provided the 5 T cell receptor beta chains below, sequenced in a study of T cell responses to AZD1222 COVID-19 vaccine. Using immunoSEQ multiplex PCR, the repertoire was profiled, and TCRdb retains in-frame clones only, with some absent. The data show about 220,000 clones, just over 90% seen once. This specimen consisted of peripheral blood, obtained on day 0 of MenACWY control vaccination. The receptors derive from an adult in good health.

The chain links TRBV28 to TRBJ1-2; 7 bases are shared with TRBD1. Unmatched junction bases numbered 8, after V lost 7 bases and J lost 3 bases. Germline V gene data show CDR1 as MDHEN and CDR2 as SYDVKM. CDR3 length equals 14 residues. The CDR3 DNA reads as TGTGCCAGCAAGATAGGGGGCGCTGACTATGGCTACACCTTC. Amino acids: CASKIGGADYGYTF.

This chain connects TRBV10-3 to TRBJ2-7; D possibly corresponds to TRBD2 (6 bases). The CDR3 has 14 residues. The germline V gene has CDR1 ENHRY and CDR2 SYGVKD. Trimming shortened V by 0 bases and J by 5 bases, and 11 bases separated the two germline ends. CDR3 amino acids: CAISESWGDHEQYF. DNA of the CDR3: TGTGCCATCAGTGAGTCCTGGGGGGATCACGAGCAGTACTTC.

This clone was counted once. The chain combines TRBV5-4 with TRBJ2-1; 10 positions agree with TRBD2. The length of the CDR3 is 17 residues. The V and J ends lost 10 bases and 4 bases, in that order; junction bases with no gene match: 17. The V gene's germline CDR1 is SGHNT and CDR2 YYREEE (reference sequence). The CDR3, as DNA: TGTGCCCGCCGCCCGGCCGGGCTAGCGGGGGCTTACAATGAGCAGTTCTTC. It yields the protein CARRPAGLAGAYNEQFF.

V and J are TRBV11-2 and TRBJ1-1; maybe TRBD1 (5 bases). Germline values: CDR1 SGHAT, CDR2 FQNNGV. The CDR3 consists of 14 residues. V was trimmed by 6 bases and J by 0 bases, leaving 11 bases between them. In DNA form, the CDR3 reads TGTGCCAGCAGTTCCTGGGGCTTGAACACTGAAGCTTTCTTT. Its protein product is CASSSWGLNTEAFF.

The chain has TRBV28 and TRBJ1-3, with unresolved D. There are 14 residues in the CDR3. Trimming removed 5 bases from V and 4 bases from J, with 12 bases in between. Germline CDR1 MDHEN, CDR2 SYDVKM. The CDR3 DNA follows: TGTGCCAGCAGTACCGTGGATTTCGGAAACACCATATATTTT. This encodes CASSTVDFGNTIYF.